This TCR beta chain was profiled in a study of T cell repertoires in cytomegalovirus infection. Study context: From public TCR beta signatures came an indication of both CMV infection and matching HLA type. General study results and limits: Carriage of CMV together with the relevant HLA was identifiable through cumulative public TCR beta family frequency. Dominating the ex vivo response were HLA-C-restricted CMV-specific TCR beta clonotypes.

TCRdb used MiXCR to reprocess the reads, holding one entry per CDR3 protein. The sample has about 830,000 distinct CDR3 sequences; about 33% are singletons. Germline CDR1 SNHLY, CDR2 FYNNEI. With 7 bases removed from V and 2 bases from J, the gap between germline ends came to 7 bases. The CDR3 extends over 12 amino acids. This clonotype was recorded a few times. Its antigen is unidentified. This TCR derives from a human donor in good health (CMV status not recorded). Some clones in this sample may be carry-over from other donors' samples. The specimen was cultured CD8+ T cells from PBMCs, collected from culture after CMV antigen stimulation. J is TRBJ2-3 and V is TRBV2, with unresolved D. The CDR3 DNA is TGTGCCAGCATCGGTCCCACAGATACGCAGTATTTT. This translates into CASIGPTDTQYF.